This section outlines one T cell receptor beta chain sequence together with its context. Its specificity is unknown. This specimen belongs to a study of early stage breast cancer tumors. Looking at the study overall: ER+/PR+/HER2- status applied to twelve of 16 invasive breast tumors. Samples were sequenced at around 10-fold average coverage. Findings and limits, study-wide: Comparing each tissue with blood distinguished tumor from normal in 14 of 16 patients.

Each sample had two DNA replicates, about 0.52 ug blood or around 1.5 ug tissue. Libraries were prepared by immunoSEQ multiplex PCR; TCRdb keeps only in-frame clonotypes and omits some of them. This table holds under 45,000 clones, about two thirds found once. Source material: blood. The clonotype comes from a person between 50 and 60 years old with breast cancer.

CDR3 nucleotide sequence: TGCGCCAGCAGCCCGGTGGGCTCGGGAAGGGATGAAAAACTGTTTTTT. Protein product: CASSPVGSGRDEKLFF. This chain uses TRBV5-1 with TRBJ1-4; unclear D gene. CDR3 length: 16 residues. Between the trimmed V and J ends, which lost 4 bases and 6 bases, there was a span of 19 bases. Germline loops: CDR1 SGHRS, CDR2 YFSETQ.